This TCR beta chain was identified in a study of cytomegalovirus exposure and HLA in healthy donors. Overall study findings and caveats: Most TCR sequences proved rare, with some public TCRs found in many donors.

V lost 7 bases and J 0 bases, leaving 17 bases between the germline ends. Germline-derived CDR1 and CDR2 are MDHEN and SYDVKM. The CDR3 runs 16 residues. Method: immunoSEQ multiplex PCR; TCRdb's copy keeps in-frame clones and lacks some. The sample has a few hundred thousand clones, around nine tenths seen once; the top ten hold just under 3%. In regard to this clone: Its antigen is unidentified.

The receptor comes from a woman in her late teens or twenties in good health and CMV-seronegative. The chain combines TRBV28 with TRBJ2-3, with D possibly matching TRBD2 (6 bases). Sequenced input: PBMCs. CDR3 coding DNA: TGTGCCAGCACTAGCGAGGCACAACCTAGCACAGATACGCAGTATTTT. Protein: CASTSEAQPSTDTQYF.